These 14 T cell receptor beta chains share one sample of origin, sequenced in a study of cytomegalovirus exposure and HLA in healthy donors. The study ran its PCR with 60 Vbeta and 13 Jbeta primers. Only in-frame clones appear in the TCRdb table, and some are missing; sequencing was by immunoSEQ multiplex PCR. This sample has about 140,000 clones; roughly 80% occur once, and the top ten carry over 0.95%. The sequenced sample consisted of PBMCs. All receptors come from a female donor in good health and CMV-seronegative.

The chain combines TRBV19 with TRBJ1-5, with D possibly being TRBD1 (6 bases). The CDR3 is made up of 14 amino acids. V lost 6 bases, J lost 10 bases, and 19 bases lay in between. Germline CDR1 LNHDA, CDR2 SQIVND (reference sequence). The CDR3 sequence is CASRGGAAILPQHF. In DNA, the CDR3 is TGTGCCAGTAGGGGGGGGGCGGCGATATTACCCCAGCATTTT. Using reference TRBV19 and TRBJ1-5 for the parts outside the CDR3, the full variable domain is DGGITQSPKYLFRKEGQNVTLSCEQNLNHDAMYWYRQDPGQGLRLIYYSQIVNDFQKGDIAEGYSVSREKKESFPLTVTSAQKNPTAFYLCASRGGAAILPQHFGDGTRLSIL.

The chain has TRBV5-1 and TRBJ1-1, with 8 positions matching TRBD1. Germline CDR1 and CDR2: SGHRS and YFSETQ. J lost 12 bases, V lost 3 bases, and 22 bases had no gene match. The CDR3 is made up of 17 amino acids. The CDR3 coding sequence is TGCGCCAGCAGCTCCTTCGAACAGGGGGACCCCCGGCTCGAAACTTTCTTT. Protein product: CASSSFEQGDPRLETFF.

J is TRBJ2-3 and V is TRBV14; D might be TRBD2 (6 bases). This CDR3 spans 17 amino acids. CDR1 SGHDN and CDR2 FVKESK come from the germline V gene. V dropped 0 bases and J dropped 3 bases, with 16 bases sitting between them. CDR3 nucleotide sequence: TGTGCCAGCAGCCAAGATCGTGCGGGAATGTCTACAGATACGCAGTATTTT. It encodes CASSQDRAGMSTDTQYF.

This sequence joins TRBV28 and TRBJ1-1; D is undetermined. CDR3 length: 13 residues. CDR1 is MDHEN and CDR2 is SYDVKM in the germline V gene. Trimming cost V 5 bases and J 6 bases, with 13 bases left between them. The CDR3 spells CASSTPLGAEAFF. DNA of the CDR3: TGTGCCAGCAGTACACCCCTCGGGGCTGAAGCTTTCTTT.

The chain recombines TRBV6-5 with TRBJ2-7; 9 nucleotides agree with TRBD2. Germline V gene data show CDR1 as MNHEY and CDR2 as SVGAGI. Unmatched junction bases numbered 10, after V lost 6 bases and J lost 4 bases. The CDR3 has 15 residues. The CDR3 here is CASSPVASGTYEQYF. In DNA, the CDR3 is TGTGCCAGCAGCCCGGTGGCTAGCGGGACGTACGAGCAGTACTTC.

The chain links TRBV6-5 to TRBJ2-7, with a tentative D call TRBD2 (5 bases). Germline CDR1 MNHEY, CDR2 SVGAGI. Trimming took off 6 bases at V and 0 bases at J, with 12 bases between the two ends. The CDR3 has 14 residues. The CDR3 DNA reads as TGTGCCAGCAGCCCCTCGGGGTACTCCTACGAGCAGTACTTC. Its protein product is CASSPSGYSYEQYF.

The V gene is TRBV28, the J gene TRBJ1-2; 9 bases align to TRBD1. The CDR3 is 18 residues long. J was trimmed by 7 bases and V by 5 bases; bases with no gene match: 20. The germline gives CDR1 MDHEN, CDR2 SYDVKM. This CDR3 reads CASSHFFQDRGPSIGYTF. In nucleotides, the CDR3 is TGTGCCAGCAGTCACTTCTTTCAGGACAGGGGACCCTCGATTGGCTACACCTTC.

The genes are TRBV29-1 and TRBJ1-5, with D perhaps TRBD1 (5 bases). This CDR3 spans 10 amino acids. The V and J ends lost 6 bases and 6 bases respectively, with 6 bases between them. Germline CDR1 is SQVTM and CDR2 is ANQGSEA. This CDR3 is CSVGGQPQHF. The CDR3 nucleotides are TGCAGCGTGGGGGGTCAGCCCCAGCATTTT.

The chain uses TRBV14 and TRBJ2-7, with a possible D match to TRBD1 (5 bases). Looked up from germline, CDR1 is SGHDN and CDR2 is FVKESK. V lost 2 bases and J 2 bases, leaving 13 bases between the germline ends. There are 15 residues in the CDR3. The CDR3 loop is CASSQPQGSPYEQYF. CDR3 nucleotides: TGTGCCAGCAGCCAACCCCAGGGATCCCCCTACGAGCAGTACTTC.

V usage is TRBV27 and J usage is TRBJ1-5, with 11 bases that match TRBD1. The CDR3 is made up of 17 amino acids. V gave up 5 bases and J gave up 4 bases; unmatched junction bases: 10. Germline V lookup: CDR1 MNHEY, CDR2 SMNVEV (reference sequence). DNA of the CDR3: TGTGCCAGCAGTCCGACCGGGACAGGGGGTCTGAATCAGCCCCAGCATTTT. It is translated as CASSPTGTGGLNQPQHF.

This clone was recorded a few times. V and J are TRBV6-1 and TRBJ1-3; D possibly corresponds to TRBD1 (5 bases). This CDR3 comprises 17 residues. Per the germline V gene, CDR1 is MNHNS and CDR2 is SASEGT. V was trimmed by 2 bases and J by 1 base, leaving 15 bases between them. The chain's CDR3 is CASSERGEGSSGNTIYF. The DNA of the CDR3 is TGTGCCAGCAGTGAACGGGGGGAGGGTTCTTCTGGAAACACCATATATTTT.

The sample holds one count of this clone. V gene TRBV27 combines with J gene TRBJ2-3; 7 bases are a match to TRBD1. Looked up from germline, CDR1 is MNHEY and CDR2 is SMNVEV (reference sequence). V was pared by 9 bases and J by 4 bases, with 4 bases of the junction left unmatched. CDR3 size: 12 residues. CDR3 in DNA: TGTGCCAGTACAGGGGTTGCAGATACGCAGTATTTT. The encoded protein is CASTGVADTQYF.

The CDR3 sequence is CASSPGQLSYEQYF. The DNA for the CDR3 is TGTGCCAGCAGCCCGGGACAGTTATCCTACGAGCAGTACTTC. The chain uses TRBV2 and TRBJ2-7; 7 bases are a match to TRBD1. The CDR3 has 14 residues. Per germline, CDR1 SNHLY and CDR2 FYNNEI. V shed 6 bases, J shed 1 base, and the junction held 6 bases outside the gene matches.

This rearrangement joins TRBV2 to TRBJ1-3; tentatively, D is TRBD1 (5 bases). CDR1 SNHLY and CDR2 FYNNEI come from the germline V gene. This CDR3 comprises 13 residues. V lost 6 bases and J 4 bases, leaving 10 bases between the germline ends. CDR3 coding DNA: TGTGCCAGCAGCTACCGGGGGGGAAACACCATATATTTT. Its protein product is CASSYRGGNTIYF.